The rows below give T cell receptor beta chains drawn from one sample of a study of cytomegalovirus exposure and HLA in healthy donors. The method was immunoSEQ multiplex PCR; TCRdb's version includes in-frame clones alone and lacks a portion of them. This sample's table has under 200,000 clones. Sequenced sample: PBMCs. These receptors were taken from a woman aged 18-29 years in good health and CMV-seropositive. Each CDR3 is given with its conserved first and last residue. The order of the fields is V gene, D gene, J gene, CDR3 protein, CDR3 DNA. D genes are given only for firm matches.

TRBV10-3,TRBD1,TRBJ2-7,CAIRRDRDSYEQYF,TGTGCCATTCGCCGGGACAGGGATTCCTACGAGCAGTACTTC
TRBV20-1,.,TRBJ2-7,CSARQGPEQYF,TGCAGTGCTAGGCAGGGGCCCGAGCAGTACTTC
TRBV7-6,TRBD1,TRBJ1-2,CASSSWTGINYGYTF,TGTGCCAGCAGCTCATGGACAGGGATTAACTATGGCTACACCTTC
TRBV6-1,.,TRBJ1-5,CASSEKGNQPQHF,TGTGCCAGCAGTGAAAAGGGGAATCAGCCCCAGCATTTT
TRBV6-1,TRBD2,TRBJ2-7,CARWTRSSYEQYF,TGTGCCAGATGGACTAGGAGCTCCTACGAGCAGTACTTC
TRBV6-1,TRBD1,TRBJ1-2,CASSEALGQVRAYGYTF,TGTGCCAGCAGTGAAGCGTTGGGACAGGTTCGTGCCTATGGCTACACCTTC
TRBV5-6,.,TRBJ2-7,CASSLSPYEQYF,TGTGCCAGCAGCTTGTCTCCCTACGAGCAGTACTTC
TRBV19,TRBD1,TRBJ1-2,CASSASWTGSKGYTF,TGTGCCAGTAGTGCCTCATGGACAGGGTCAAAGGGCTACACCTTC
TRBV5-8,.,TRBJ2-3,CASSPGLTPSTDTQYF,TGTGCCAGCAGCCCGGGACTGACCCCTAGCACAGATACGCAGTATTTT
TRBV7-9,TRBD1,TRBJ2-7,CASSPGQGRHEQYF,TGTGCCAGCAGCCCCGGACAGGGGAGGCACGAGCAGTACTTC
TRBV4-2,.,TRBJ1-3,CASSQEQGSGNTIYF,TGTGCCAGCAGCCAGGAACAGGGCAGTGGAAACACCATATATTTT
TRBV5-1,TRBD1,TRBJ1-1,CASSSGQDSTWGMNTEAFF,TGCGCCAGCAGCTCGGGACAGGATTCTACCTGGGGCATGAACACTGAAGCTTTCTTT
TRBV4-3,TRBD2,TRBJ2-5,CASSQDLGGVETQYF,TGCGCCAGCAGTCAAGATCTGGGAGGGGTTGAGACCCAGTACTTC
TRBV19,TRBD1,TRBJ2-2,CASRLRDRRTGELFF,TGTGCCAGTAGACTCCGGGACAGGCGAACCGGGGAGCTGTTTTTT
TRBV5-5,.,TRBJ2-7,CASSSNTQGREQYF,TGTGCCAGCAGCTCAAATACACAGGGACGCGAGCAGTACTTC
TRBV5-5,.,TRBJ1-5,CASSLESGQQPQHF,TGTGCCAGCAGCTTGGAATCAGGGCAGCAGCCCCAGCATTTT
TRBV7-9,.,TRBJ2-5,CASSLAQRILQETQYF,TGTGCCAGCAGCTTAGCGCAGCGGATTCTTCAAGAGACCCAGTACTTC
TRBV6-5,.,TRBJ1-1,CASGYRYNTEAFF,TGTGCCAGCGGCTACAGGTATAACACTGAAGCTTTCTTT
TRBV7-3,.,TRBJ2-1,CASSLTGGPYNEQFF,TGTGCCAGCAGCTTAACAGGGGGTCCTTACAATGAGCAGTTCTTC
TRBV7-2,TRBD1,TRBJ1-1,CASSLAIGQGNTEAFF,TGTGCCAGCAGCTTAGCCATCGGACAGGGGAACACTGAAGCTTTCTTT
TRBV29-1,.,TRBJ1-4,CSVGGTPTNEKLFF,TGCAGCGTTGGGGGGACACCGACTAATGAAAAACTGTTTTTT
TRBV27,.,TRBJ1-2,CASSYSRERGYTF,TGTGCCAGCAGTTACAGCAGGGAAAGGGGCTACACCTTC
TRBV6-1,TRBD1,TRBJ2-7,CASSAVGQGNYEQYF,TGTGCCAGCAGTGCTGTGGGACAGGGAAACTACGAGCAGTACTTC
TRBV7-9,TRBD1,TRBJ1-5,CASSPPGQVNQPQHF,TGTGCCAGCAGCCCTCCCGGACAGGTCAATCAGCCCCAGCATTTT
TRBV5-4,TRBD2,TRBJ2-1,CASSLDGLAGYNEQFF,TGTGCCAGCAGCTTGGACGGACTAGCGGGTTACAATGAGCAGTTCTTC
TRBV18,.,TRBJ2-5,CASSPGLQETQYF,TGTGCCAGCTCACCAGGCCTCCAAGAGACCCAGTACTTC
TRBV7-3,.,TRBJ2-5,CASSLDSARQETQYF,TGTGCCAGCAGCTTAGACTCTGCCCGTCAAGAGACCCAGTACTTC
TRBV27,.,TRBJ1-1,CASSELGDTEAFF,TGTGCCAGCAGTGAGTTGGGAGACACTGAAGCTTTCTTT
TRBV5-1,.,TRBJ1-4,CASSLVPGSNEKLFF,TGCGCCAGCAGCTTGGTCCCAGGCTCTAATGAAAAACTGTTTTTT
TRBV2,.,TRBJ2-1,CASVNRAYNEQFF,TGTGCCAGCGTGAACCGCGCGTACAATGAGCAGTTCTTC
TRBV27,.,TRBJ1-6,CASSPQGDNSPLHF,TGTGCCAGCAGTCCACAGGGTGATAATTCACCCCTCCACTTT
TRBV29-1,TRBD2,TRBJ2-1,CSVAGGSSYNEQFF,TGCAGCGTTGCCGGCGGGAGCTCCTACAATGAGCAGTTCTTC
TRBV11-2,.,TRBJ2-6,CASSLRDSWAPGANVLTF,TGTGCCAGCAGCCTACGGGACTCATGGGCCCCTGGGGCCAACGTCCTGACTTTC
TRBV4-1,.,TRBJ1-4,CASSQVGGPMIDEKLFF,TGCGCCAGCAGCCAGGTCGGGGGACCGATGATTGATGAAAAACTGTTTTTT
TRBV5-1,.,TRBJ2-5,CASSLAGRASGETQYF,TGCGCCAGCAGCTTGGCCGGCAGGGCAAGTGGGGAGACCCAGTACTTC
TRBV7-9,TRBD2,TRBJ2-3,CASSSSLAGITDTQYF,TGTGCCAGCAGCTCCTCACTAGCGGGGATCACAGATACGCAGTATTTT
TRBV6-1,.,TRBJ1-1,CASSEGGGVGTEAFF,TGTGCCAGCAGTGAAGGTGGGGGGGTCGGCACTGAAGCTTTCTTT
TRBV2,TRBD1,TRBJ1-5,CASSETRGLQPQHF,TGTGCCAGCAGTGAAACCAGGGGGCTTCAGCCCCAGCATTTT
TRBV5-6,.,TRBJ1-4,CASSLEGRFDEKLFF,TGTGCCAGCAGCTTGGAGGGGCGGTTCGATGAAAAACTGTTTTTT
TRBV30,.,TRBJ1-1,CAWDRGLEAFF,TGTGCCTGGGATAGAGGGCTTGAAGCTTTCTTT
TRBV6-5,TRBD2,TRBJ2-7,CASSYSNSGSYEQYF,TGTGCCAGCAGTTACTCGAATAGCGGGAGTTACGAGCAGTACTTC
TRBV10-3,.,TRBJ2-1,CANSLEPYNEQFF,TGTGCCAACAGCTTGGAGCCCTACAATGAGCAGTTCTTC
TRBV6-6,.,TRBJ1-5,CASRSAASNQPQHF,TGTGCCAGCAGGTCGGCGGCTAGCAATCAGCCCCAGCATTTT
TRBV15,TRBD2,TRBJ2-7,CATSRAVTSGRYEQYF,TGTGCCACCAGCAGAGCCGTAACTAGCGGACGCTACGAGCAGTACTTC
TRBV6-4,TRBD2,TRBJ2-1,CASSDSGLAGGGNEQFF,TGTGCCAGCAGTGACTCGGGACTAGCGGGAGGAGGCAATGAGCAGTTCTTC
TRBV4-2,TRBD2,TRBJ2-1,CASSQEGSGVNEQFF,TGTGCCAGCAGCCAGGAAGGTAGCGGGGTGAATGAGCAGTTCTTC
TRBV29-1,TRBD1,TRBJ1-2,CSVEGRGGEGYTF,TGCAGCGTTGAAGGGCGAGGGGGCGAGGGCTACACCTTC
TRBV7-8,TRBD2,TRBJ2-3,CASSFPPEGGTDTQYF,TGTGCCAGCAGCTTCCCCCCGGAGGGAGGGACAGATACGCAGTATTTT